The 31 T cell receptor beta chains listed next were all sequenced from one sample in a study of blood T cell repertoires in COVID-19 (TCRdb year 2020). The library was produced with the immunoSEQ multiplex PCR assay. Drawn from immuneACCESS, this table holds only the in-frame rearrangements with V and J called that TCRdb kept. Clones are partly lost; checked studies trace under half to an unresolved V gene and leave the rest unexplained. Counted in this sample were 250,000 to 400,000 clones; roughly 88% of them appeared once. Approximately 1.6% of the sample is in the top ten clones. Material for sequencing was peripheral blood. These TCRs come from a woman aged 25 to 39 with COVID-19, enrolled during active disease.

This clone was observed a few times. Written as DNA, the CDR3 is TGTGCCAGCAGCCAGAGACCGGGACAGGGGACACTCTCCTACAATGAGCAGTTCTTC. It translates to CASSQRPGQGTLSYNEQFF. This chain connects TRBV7-8 to TRBJ2-1; 10 bases fit TRBD1. In germline, CDR1 is SGHVS, CDR2 FQNEAQ. The CDR3 length is 19 residues. The ends lost 5 bases at V and 0 bases at J; junction bases unmatched: 13. Combining the CDR3 with reference TRBV7-8 and TRBJ2-1 gives the whole variable domain GAGVSQSPRYKVAKRGQDVALRCDPISGHVSLFWYQQALGQGPEFLTYFQNEAQLDKSGLPSDRFFAERPEGSVSTLKIQRTQQEDSAVYLCASSQRPGQGTLSYNEQFFGPGTRLTVL.

The chain's CDR3 is CASSPASGSYNEQFF. CDR3 sequence (DNA): TGTGCCAGCTCACCTGCTAGCGGTTCCTACAATGAGCAGTTCTTC. V and J are TRBV18 and TRBJ2-1; TRBD2 agrees at 7 bases. Germline CDR1 and CDR2: KGHSH and LQKENI. V lost 3 bases and J lost 1; bases outside the gene matches: 3. The CDR3 extends over 15 amino acids.

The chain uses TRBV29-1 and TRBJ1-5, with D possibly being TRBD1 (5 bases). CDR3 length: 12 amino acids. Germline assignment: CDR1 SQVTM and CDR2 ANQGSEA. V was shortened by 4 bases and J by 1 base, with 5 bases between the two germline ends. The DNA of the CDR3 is TGCAGCGTTGGACAGAGCAATCAGCCCCAGCATTTT. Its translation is CSVGQSNQPQHF.

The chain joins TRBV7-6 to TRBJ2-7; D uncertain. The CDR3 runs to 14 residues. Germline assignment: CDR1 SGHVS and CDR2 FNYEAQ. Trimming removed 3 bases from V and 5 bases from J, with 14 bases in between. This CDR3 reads CASSLSQARNEQYF. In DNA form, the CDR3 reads TGTGCCAGCAGCTTGAGCCAGGCCCGAAACGAGCAGTACTTC.

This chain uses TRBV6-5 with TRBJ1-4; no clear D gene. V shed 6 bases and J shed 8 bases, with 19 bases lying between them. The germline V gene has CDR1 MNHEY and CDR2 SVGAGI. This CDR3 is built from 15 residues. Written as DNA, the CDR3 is TGTGCCAGCAGCTCAGTGTCGAGGACTTGGGAAAAACTGTTTTTT. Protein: CASSSVSRTWEKLFF.

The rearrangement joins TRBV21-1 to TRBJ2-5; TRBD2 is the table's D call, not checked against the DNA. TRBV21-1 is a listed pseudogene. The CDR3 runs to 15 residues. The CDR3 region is CASSKRWRGSGTQYF. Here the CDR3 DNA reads TGTGCCAGCAGCAAAAGGTGGCGGGGGTCGGGGACCCAGTACTTC.

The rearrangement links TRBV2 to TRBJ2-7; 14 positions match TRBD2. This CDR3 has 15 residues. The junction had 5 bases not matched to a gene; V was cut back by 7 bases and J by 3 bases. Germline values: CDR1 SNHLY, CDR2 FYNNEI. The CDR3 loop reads CASNPGLAGGYEQYF. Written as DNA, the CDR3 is TGTGCCAGCAACCCAGGACTAGCGGGGGGCTACGAGCAGTACTTC.

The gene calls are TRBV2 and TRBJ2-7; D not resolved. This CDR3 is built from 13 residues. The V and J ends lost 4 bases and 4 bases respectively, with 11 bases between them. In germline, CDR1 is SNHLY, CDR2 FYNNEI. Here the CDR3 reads CASSVTSSYEQYV. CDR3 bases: TGTGCCAGCAGTGTTACCTCGAGTTACGAGCAGTACGTC.

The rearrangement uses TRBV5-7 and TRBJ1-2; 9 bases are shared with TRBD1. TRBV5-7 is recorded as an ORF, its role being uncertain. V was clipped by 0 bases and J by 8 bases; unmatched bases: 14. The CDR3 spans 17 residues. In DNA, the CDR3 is TGTGCCAGCAGCTTGGGGCCCTCCGACAGGGGGTCCGACGGCTACACCTTC. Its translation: CASSLGPSDRGSDGYTF.

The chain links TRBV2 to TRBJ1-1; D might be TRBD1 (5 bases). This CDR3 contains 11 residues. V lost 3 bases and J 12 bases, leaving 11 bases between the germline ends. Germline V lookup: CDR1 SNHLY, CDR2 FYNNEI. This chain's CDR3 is CASSEGRVTFF. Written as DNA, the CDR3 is TGTGCCAGCAGTGAGGGCAGGGTAACTTTCTTT.

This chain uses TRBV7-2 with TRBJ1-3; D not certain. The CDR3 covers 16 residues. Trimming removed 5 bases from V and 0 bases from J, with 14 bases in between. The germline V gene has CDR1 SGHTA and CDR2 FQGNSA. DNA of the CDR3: TGTGCCAGCAGCCTCGAAACAGCCCTCTCTGGAAACACCATATATTTT. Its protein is CASSLETALSGNTIYF.

In DNA, the CDR3 is TGCGCCAGCAGCTCGGGACCGGACAGTCCGCCCTATGGCTACACCTTC. This encodes CASSSGPDSPPYGYTF. V and J are TRBV5-1 and TRBJ1-2; possible D gene TRBD1, 6 bases. With 3 bases removed from V and 4 bases from J, the gap between germline ends came to 19 bases. Germline CDR1 SGHRS, CDR2 YFSETQ. CDR3 length equals 16 residues.

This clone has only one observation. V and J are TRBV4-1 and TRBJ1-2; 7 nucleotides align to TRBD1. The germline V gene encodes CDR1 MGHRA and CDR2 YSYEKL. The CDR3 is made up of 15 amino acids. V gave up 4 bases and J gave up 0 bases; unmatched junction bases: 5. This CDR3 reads CASSPRTGPNYGYTF. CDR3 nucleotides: TGCGCCAGCAGCCCGAGGACAGGCCCTAACTATGGCTACACCTTC.

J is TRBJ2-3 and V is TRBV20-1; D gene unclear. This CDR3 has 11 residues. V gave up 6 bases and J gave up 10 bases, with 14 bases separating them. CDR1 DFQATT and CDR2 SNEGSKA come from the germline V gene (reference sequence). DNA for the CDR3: TGCAGTGCCCTAGACCATGAGGCGCAGTATTTT. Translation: CSALDHEAQYF.

Here the CDR3 DNA reads TGCGCCAGCAGCACAGGGGCCGGCGAGGGCTACACCTTC. This gives the protein CASSTGAGEGYTF. The gene calls are TRBV5-1 and TRBJ1-2, with TRBD1 identical over 7 bases. The V gene's germline CDR1 is SGHRS and CDR2 YFSETQ. With V trimmed by 4 bases and J by 8 bases, 8 bases remained unmatched. The CDR3 covers 13 residues.

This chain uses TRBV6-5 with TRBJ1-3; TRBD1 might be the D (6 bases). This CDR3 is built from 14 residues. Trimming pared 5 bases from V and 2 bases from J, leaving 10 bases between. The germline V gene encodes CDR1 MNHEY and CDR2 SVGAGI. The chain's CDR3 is CASSPQGTGNTIYF. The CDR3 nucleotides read TGTGCCAGCAGTCCTCAGGGGACTGGAAACACCATATATTTT.

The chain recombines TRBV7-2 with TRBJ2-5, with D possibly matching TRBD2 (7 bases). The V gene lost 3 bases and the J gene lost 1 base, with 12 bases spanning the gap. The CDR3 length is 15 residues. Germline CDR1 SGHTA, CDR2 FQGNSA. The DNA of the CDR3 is TGTGCCAGCAGCTTGGCGGGGGCCATCCAAGAGACCCAGTACTTC. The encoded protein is CASSLAGAIQETQYF.

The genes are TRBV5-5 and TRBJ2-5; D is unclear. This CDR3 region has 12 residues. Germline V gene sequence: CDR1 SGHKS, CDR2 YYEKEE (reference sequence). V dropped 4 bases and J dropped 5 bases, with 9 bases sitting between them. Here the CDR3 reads CASSMGRETQYF. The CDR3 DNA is TGTGCCAGCAGCATGGGCAGGGAGACCCAGTACTTC. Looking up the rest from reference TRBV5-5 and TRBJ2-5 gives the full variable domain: DAGVTQSPTHLIKTRGQQVTLRCSPISGHKSVSWYQQVLGQGPQFIFQYYEKEERGRGNFPDRFSARQFPNYSSELNVNALLLGDSALYLCASSMGRETQYFGPGTRLLVL.

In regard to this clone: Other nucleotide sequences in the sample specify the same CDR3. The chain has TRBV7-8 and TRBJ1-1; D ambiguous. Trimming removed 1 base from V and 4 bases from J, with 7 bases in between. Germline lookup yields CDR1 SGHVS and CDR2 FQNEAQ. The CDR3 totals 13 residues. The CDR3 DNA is TGTGCCAGCAGCTTAGGGGCGGGCACTGAAGCTTTCTTT. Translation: CASSLGAGTEAFF.

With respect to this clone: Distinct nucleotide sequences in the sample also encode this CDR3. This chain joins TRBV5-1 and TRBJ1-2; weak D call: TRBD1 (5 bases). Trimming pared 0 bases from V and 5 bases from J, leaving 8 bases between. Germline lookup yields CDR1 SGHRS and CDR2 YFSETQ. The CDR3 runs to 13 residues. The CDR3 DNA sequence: TGCGCCAGCAGCTTGGGACAGTATTATGGCTACACCTTC. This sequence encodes CASSLGQYYGYTF.

The CDR3 loop is CASTTGAGDTQYF. CDR3 DNA sequence: TGCGCCAGCACGACAGGGGCGGGAGATACGCAGTATTTT. The V call is TRBV5-1, the J call TRBJ2-3, with TRBD1 matching 8 bases. The J segment lost 5 bases and the V segment lost 6 bases, leaving 5 bases of the junction unmatched. The germline CDR1 and CDR2 sequences are SGHRS and YFSETQ. This CDR3 region has 13 residues.

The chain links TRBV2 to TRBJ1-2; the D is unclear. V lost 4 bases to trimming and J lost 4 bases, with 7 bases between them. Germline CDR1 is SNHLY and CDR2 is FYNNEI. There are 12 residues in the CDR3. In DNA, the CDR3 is TGTGCCAGCAGTGTAAATCCCTATGGCTACACCTTC. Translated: CASSVNPYGYTF.

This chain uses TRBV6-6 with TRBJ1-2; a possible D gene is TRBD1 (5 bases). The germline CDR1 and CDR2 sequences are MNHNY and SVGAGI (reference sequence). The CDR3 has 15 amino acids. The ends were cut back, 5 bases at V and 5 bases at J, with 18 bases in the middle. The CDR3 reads CASSPTGGRSYGYTF. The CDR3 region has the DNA TGTGCCAGCAGTCCCACCGGGGGGAGGTCTTATGGCTACACCTTC.

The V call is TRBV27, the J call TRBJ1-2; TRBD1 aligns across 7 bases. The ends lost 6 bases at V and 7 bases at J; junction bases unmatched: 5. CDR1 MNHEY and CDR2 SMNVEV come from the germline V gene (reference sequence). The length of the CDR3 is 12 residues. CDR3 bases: TGTGCCAGCAGGAAAACAGGGGTTGGCTACACCTTC. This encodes CASRKTGVGYTF.

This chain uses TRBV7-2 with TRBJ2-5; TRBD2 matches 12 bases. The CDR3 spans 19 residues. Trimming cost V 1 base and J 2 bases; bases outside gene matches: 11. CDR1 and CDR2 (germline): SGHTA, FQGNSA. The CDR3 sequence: CASSLVRLAGGYRQETQYF. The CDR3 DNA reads TGTGCCAGCAGCTTAGTCCGCCTAGCGGGGGGGTACCGGCAAGAGACCCAGTACTTC.

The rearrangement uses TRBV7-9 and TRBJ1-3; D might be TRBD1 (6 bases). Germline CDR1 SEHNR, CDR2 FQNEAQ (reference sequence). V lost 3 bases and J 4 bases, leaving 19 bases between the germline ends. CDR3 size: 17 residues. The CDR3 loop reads CASSLAEDSQRGNTIYF. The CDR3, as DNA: TGTGCCAGCAGCTTGGCTGAGGACAGCCAGAGAGGAAACACCATATATTTT.

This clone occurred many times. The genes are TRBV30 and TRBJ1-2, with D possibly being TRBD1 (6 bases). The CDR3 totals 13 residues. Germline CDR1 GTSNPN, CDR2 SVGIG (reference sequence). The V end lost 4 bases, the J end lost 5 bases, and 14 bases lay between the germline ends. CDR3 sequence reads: CAWTFSQGYGYTF. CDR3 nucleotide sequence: TGTGCCTGGACTTTCTCACAGGGATATGGCTACACCTTC.

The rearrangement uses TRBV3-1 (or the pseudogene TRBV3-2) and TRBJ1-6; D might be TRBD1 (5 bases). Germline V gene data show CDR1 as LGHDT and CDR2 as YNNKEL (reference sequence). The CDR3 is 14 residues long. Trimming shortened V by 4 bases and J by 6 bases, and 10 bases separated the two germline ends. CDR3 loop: CASSPRQGNSPLHF. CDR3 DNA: TGTGCCAGCAGCCCAAGGCAGGGTAATTCACCCCTCCACTTT.

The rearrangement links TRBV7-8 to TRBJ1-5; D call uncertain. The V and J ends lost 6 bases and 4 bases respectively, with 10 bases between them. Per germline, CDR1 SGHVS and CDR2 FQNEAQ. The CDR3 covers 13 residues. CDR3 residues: CASSRLENQPQHF. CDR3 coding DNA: TGTGCCAGCAGTCGACTCGAGAATCAGCCCCAGCATTTT. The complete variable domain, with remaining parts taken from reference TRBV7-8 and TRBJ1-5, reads GAGVSQSPRYKVAKRGQDVALRCDPISGHVSLFWYQQALGQGPEFLTYFQNEAQLDKSGLPSDRFFAERPEGSVSTLKIQRTQQEDSAVYLCASSRLENQPQHFGDGTRLSIL.

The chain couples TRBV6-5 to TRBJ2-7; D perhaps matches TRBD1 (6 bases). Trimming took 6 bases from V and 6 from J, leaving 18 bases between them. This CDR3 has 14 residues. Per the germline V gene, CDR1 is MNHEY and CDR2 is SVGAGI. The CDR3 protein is CASSLSTGTGEQYV. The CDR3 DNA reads TGTGCCAGCAGCCTATCGACAGGAACGGGCGAGCAGTACGTC.

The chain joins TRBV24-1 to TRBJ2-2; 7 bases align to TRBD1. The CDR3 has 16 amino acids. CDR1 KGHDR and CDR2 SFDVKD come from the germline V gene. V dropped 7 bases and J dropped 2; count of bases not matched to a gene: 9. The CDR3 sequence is CATRETGTVNTGELFF. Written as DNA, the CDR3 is TGTGCCACCAGAGAGACCGGGACAGTAAACACCGGGGAGCTGTTTTTT.